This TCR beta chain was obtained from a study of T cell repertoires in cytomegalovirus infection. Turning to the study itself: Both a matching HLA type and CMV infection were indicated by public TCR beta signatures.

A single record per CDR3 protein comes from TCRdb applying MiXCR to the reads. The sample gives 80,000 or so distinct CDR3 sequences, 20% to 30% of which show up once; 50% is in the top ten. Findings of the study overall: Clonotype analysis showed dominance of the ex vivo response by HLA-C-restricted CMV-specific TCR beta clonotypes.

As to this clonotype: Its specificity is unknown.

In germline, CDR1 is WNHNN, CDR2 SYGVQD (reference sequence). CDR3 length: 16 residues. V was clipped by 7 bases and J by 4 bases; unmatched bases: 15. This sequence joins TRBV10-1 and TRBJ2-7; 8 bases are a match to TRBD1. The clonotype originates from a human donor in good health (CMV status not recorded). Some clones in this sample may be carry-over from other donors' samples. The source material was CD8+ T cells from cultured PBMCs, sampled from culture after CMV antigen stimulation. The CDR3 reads CASTQNRGERVYEQYF. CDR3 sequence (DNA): TGCGCCAGCACCCAAAACAGGGGGGAGCGTGTGTACGAGCAGTACTTC.